This TCR beta chain was sequenced in a study of OX40 agonist ivuxolimab in advanced cancers. V was pared by 3 bases and J by 6 bases, with 12 bases between. The germline CDR1 and CDR2 sequences are MGHRA and YSYEKL. This CDR3 contains 13 residues. The repertoire was sequenced with immunoSEQ multiplex PCR; TCRdb's copy has only in-frame clones and lacks some. The table lists tens of thousands of clones, roughly 80% of them singletons. The V call is TRBV4-1, the J call TRBJ2-7; maybe TRBD1 (6 bases). The sample consisted of CD4+ or CD8+ T cells sorted from blood, taken in a trial of the OX40 agonist ivuxolimab. This TCR was sampled from an adult with an advanced solid tumor such as melanoma, head and neck, liver or kidney cancer. In nucleotides, the CDR3 is TGCGCCAGCAGCCACCTAACAGGGACCGAGCAGTACTTC. This codes for CASSHLTGTEQYF.